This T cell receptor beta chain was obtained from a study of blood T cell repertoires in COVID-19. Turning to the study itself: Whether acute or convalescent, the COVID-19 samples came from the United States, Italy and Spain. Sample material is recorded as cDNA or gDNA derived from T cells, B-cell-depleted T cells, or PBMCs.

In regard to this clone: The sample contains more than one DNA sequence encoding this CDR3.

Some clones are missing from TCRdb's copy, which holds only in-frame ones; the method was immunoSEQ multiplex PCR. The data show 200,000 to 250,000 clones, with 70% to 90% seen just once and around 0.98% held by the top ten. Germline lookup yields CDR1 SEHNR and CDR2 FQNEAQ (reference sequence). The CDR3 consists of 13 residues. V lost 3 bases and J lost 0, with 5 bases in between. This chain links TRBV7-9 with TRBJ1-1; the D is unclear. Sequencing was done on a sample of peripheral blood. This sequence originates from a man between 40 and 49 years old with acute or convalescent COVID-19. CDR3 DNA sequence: TGTGCCAGCAGCTTCTACGTGAACACTGAAGCTTTCTTT. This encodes CASSFYVNTEAFF.